The T cell receptor (beta chain) described here comes from a study of shared clonotypes between healthy human individuals. Whole-study results and caveats: The study found lower generation probabilities in non-shared clonotypes than in those shared by all four donors. Only blood was sampled; tissue repertoires likely differ.

TCRdb's table, derived via immunoSEQ multiplex PCR, lists solely in-frame clones and lacks some. Of about 2.4 million clones in the sample, approximately 93% were seen once. Caucasian adults living in Nashville, Tennessee, provided all samples. This clone was counted between two and nine times. Its antigen remains unknown. This CDR3 contains 17 residues. Deletions cut 6 bases from V and 3 bases from J, with 21 bases between. Germline lookup yields CDR1 MDHEN and CDR2 SYDVKM. The V and J genes are TRBV28 and TRBJ1-5, with D tentatively TRBD1 (5 bases). This TCR was recovered from a man aged 18 to 30 in good health. Some clones in this sample may be carry-over from other donors' samples. Specimen: naive CD4+ T cells from PBMCs. Regarding subset: CD45RA+ positively selected. Here the CDR3 DNA reads TGTGCCAGCAGGACGACCCGGCTGGGACCGTCCAATCAGCCCCAGCATTTT. Amino acids: CASRTTRLGPSNQPQHF.